This is a list of T cell receptor beta chains from one sample in a study of metastatic and nonmetastatic thyroid tumors. TCRdb redid the clone calls on the PCR reads using MiXCR. The sample carries some 28,000 clones, about 20% recorded once. Sample: blood. The receptors originated from a female donor with papillary thyroid cancer or a benign thyroid nodule (not recorded which). Some clones in this sample may be carry-over from other donors' samples. CDR3s include the opening cysteine and the closing phenylalanine or tryptophan. A D gene is named only where the DNA matches it firmly. Clone size is shown for a subset of rows, as once, few, many or a class of expanded clone.

V	D	J	size	CDR3	DNA
TRBV19	TRBD1	TRBJ1-1	.	CASGIVGQGNEAFF	TGTGCCAGTGGTATAGTGGGACAGGGGAATGAAGCTTTCTTT
TRBV9	TRBD2	TRBJ2-2	once	CASSVGGGSATGELFF	TGTGCCAGCAGCGTTGGGGGAGGGTCTGCCACCGGGGAGCTGTTTTTT
TRBV2	TRBD1	TRBJ1-6	few	CASSELQGANSPLHF	TGTGCCAGCAGTGAATTGCAGGGGGCTAATTCACCCCTCCACTTT
TRBV20-1	TRBD1	TRBJ2-2	.	CSVPKPDRGLCNGELFF	TGCAGTGTCCCCAAGCCCGACAGGGGGCTTTGTAACGGGGAGCTGTTTTTT
TRBV10-3	.	TRBJ1-5	few	CAISPRGGRDGNQPQHF	TGTGCCATCAGTCCTCGTGGAGGGAGGGATGGCAATCAGCCCCAGCATTTT
TRBV6-2/TRBV6-3	TRBD2	TRBJ2-1	medium-sized	CASRRPGLANYNEQFF	TGTGCCAGCAGAAGGCCGGGACTAGCCAACTACAATGAGCAGTTCTTC
TRBV6-5	TRBD1	TRBJ2-5	.	CASRYAGGGWETQYF	TGTGCCAGCAGGTATGCAGGGGGCGGGTGGGAGACCCAGTACTTC
TRBV5-1	TRBD1	TRBJ2-7	many	CASSLVTGGYEQYF	TGCGCCAGCAGCTTGGTCACAGGGGGTTACGAGCAGTACTTC
TRBV30	.	TRBJ2-1	.	CAWSVQGDTYNEQFF	TGTGCCTGGAGTGTACAGGGAGATACCTACAATGAGCAGTTCTTC
TRBV7-6	.	TRBJ1-1	once	CASSFGGSTEAFF	TGTGCCAGCAGCTTCGGGGGGAGCACTGAAGCTTTCTTT
TRBV7-8	TRBD1	TRBJ1-5	few	CASSLGTGGHQPQHF	TGTGCCAGCAGCCTTGGGACAGGGGGCCATCAGCCCCAGCATTTT
TRBV5-1	TRBD1	TRBJ1-2	.	CASSSTGGVYGYTF	TGCGCCAGCAGCTCTACAGGGGGCGTCTATGGCTACACCTTC
TRBV19	TRBD2	TRBJ2-7	.	CASSTGLAGYEQYF	TGTGCCAGTAGTACGGGACTAGCCGGCTACGAGCAGTACTTC
TRBV20-1	TRBD2	TRBJ2-1	.	CSAHPGGFSYNEHFF	TGCAGTGCTCACCCGGGGGGATTTTCCTACAATGAGCATTTCTTC
TRBV7-9	.	TRBJ2-5	.	CASRIAGETLQETQYF	TGTGCCAGCAGGATCGCCGGGGAGACCCTCCAAGAGACCCAGTACTTC
TRBV12-3/TRBV12-4	TRBD2	TRBJ2-3	few	CASSQLAGGSDTQYF	TGTGCCAGCAGCCAGCTAGCGGGAGGATCAGATACGCAGTATTTT
TRBV20-1	TRBD2	TRBJ2-5	many	CSARGQRGGETQYF	TGCAGTGCTAGAGGTCAGCGGGGGGGAGAGACCCAGTACTTC
TRBV11-2	.	TRBJ2-5	.	CASSLPVQETQYF	TGTGCCAGCAGCCTCCCCGTACAAGAGACCCAGTACTTC
TRBV19	.	TRBJ1-1	.	CASSIGVGENTEAFF	TGTGCCAGTAGTATTGGAGTAGGAGAAAACACTGAAGCTTTCTTT
TRBV27	TRBD2	TRBJ2-7	.	CASRQTSEYYEQYF	TGTGCCAGCAGGCAGACTAGCGAATACTACGAGCAGTACTTC
TRBV5-6	TRBD1	TRBJ2-2	.	CASSTDRGRRDGELFF	TGTGCCAGCAGTACGGACAGGGGGCGAAGGGACGGGGAGCTGTTTTTT
TRBV6-9	TRBD2	TRBJ2-7	few	CASKAISGRGYEQYF	TGTGCCAGCAAGGCCATTAGCGGGAGAGGGTACGAGCAGTACTTC
TRBV7-8	.	TRBJ2-2	many	CASSLVDTGELFF	TGTGCCAGCAGCTTAGTCGACACCGGGGAGCTGTTTTTT
TRBV20-1	TRBD1	TRBJ2-2	many	CSARGTAIANTGELFF	TGCAGTGCTAGGGGGACAGCGATAGCGAACACCGGGGAGCTGTTTTTT
TRBV12-3/TRBV12-4	.	TRBJ1-4	many	CASSLRLEKLFF	TGTGCCAGCAGTTTAAGATTAGAAAAACTGTTTTTT
TRBV5-6	TRBD2	TRBJ2-3	many	CASSLDGGGSTDTQYF	TGTGCCAGCAGCCTTGACGGCGGGGGGAGCACAGATACGCAGTATTTT
TRBV12-3/TRBV12-4	.	TRBJ1-1	many	CASSLAGLGNTEAFF	TGTGCCAGCAGTTTGGCAGGTTTGGGGAACACTGAAGCTTTCTTT